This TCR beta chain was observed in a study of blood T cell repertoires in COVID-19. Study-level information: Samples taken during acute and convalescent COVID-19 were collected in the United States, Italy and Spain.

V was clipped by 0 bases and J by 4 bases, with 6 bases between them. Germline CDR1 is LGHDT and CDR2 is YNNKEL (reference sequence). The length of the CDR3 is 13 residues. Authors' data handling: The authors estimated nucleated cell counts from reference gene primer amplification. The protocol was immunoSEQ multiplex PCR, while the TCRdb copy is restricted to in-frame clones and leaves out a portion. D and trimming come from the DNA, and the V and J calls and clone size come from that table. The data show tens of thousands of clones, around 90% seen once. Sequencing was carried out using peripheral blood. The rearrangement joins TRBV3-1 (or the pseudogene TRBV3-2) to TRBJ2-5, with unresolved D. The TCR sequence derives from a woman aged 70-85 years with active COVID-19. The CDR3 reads CASSQDRRETQYF. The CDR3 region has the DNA TGTGCCAGCAGCCAAGACAGGCGAGAGACCCAGTACTTC.